This TCR beta chain was documented in a study of blood T cell repertoires in COVID-19. The CDR3 is made up of 16 amino acids. The V gene's germline CDR1 is SQVTM and CDR2 ANQGSEA. J gave up 7 bases and V 0 bases, and 12 bases lay outside the gene matches. The authors' processing: How many nucleated cells were present was estimated from reference gene primer amplification. Profiling relied on immunoSEQ multiplex PCR, and the TCRdb table lists in-frame clones only, not all of them. V and J calls and clone size follow that table, whereas D and trimming were derived from the DNA. The sample comprises about 210,000 clones, about 80% of which are singletons, and about 2.3% rests with the top ten.

The chain links TRBV29-1 to TRBJ1-3; 7 nucleotides agree with TRBD1. The sequencing input was peripheral blood. The receptor was isolated from a woman aged 40-49 years with active or convalescent COVID-19. CDR3 nucleotides: TGCAGCGTTGAAGAGAGGGGGCGTTCGGGTGGCAACACCATATATTTT. It specifies CSVEERGRSGGNTIYF.